This is a list of T cell receptor beta chains from one sample in a study of blood T cell repertoires in COVID-19. Generated by immunoSEQ multiplex PCR, the TCRdb table keeps only in-frame clones and is missing some. The data contain 95,000 to 100,000 clones, just under 85% of them singletons. The source material was peripheral blood. The receptors here all came from a man in his sixties or seventies with acute or convalescent COVID-19. The CDR3 runs from the conserved cysteine through the conserved F or W. The D gene is left open where the match is weak. For some rows the clone size is stated as once, few or many, or as a class when expanded; others skip it.

TRBJ2-7 TRBV5-6 TRBD1 NA TGTGCCAGCAGCCGCAACAGGGGGCTGAGTTACGAGCAGTACTTC CASSRNRGLSYEQYF
TRBJ2-4 TRBV18 TRBD2 NA TGTGCCAGCTCACCACGTACTAGCGAAAAAAACATTCAGTACTTC CASSPRTSEKNIQYF
TRBJ1-2 TRBV6-1 TRBD1 NA TGTGCCAGCAGTGAAGTACAGGGGGGTGGCTACACCTTC CASSEVQGGGYTF
TRBJ2-4 TRBV9 NA NA TGTGCCAGCAGCGAGGGGCACATTCAGTACTTC CASSEGHIQYF
TRBJ1-1 TRBV18 TRBD1 NA TGTGCCAGCTCACCATACGGGATTGGGACAGCGAACACTGAAGCTTTCTTT CASSPYGIGTANTEAFF
TRBJ1-5 TRBV30 TRBD1 NA TGTGCCTGGAGTCCCGGGACAGGCGCCAGGCCCCAGCATTTT CAWSPGTGARPQHF
TRBJ2-5 TRBV4-2 TRBD2 NA TGTGCCAGCAGCCTAACTAGCGGGAGAATCTCGGAGACCCAGTACTTC CASSLTSGRISETQYF
TRBJ2-1 TRBV18 TRBD1 NA TGTGCCAGCTCACCCGGGACAGGGCTCGATGAGCAGTTCTTC CASSPGTGLDEQFF
TRBJ2-1 TRBV29-1 TRBD2 NA TGCAGCGTTGAAAGACGGCTAGCGGGAGGGCAACAGTTCTTC CSVERRLAGGQQFF
TRBJ2-7 TRBV5-1 NA NA TGCGCCAGCAGCTTGAATCAGGTTGAGCAGTACTTC CASSLNQVEQYF
TRBJ2-1 TRBV3-1/TRBV3-2 TRBD2 few TGTGCCAGCAGCCTACTAGCGGGGCACTACAATGAGCAGTTCTTC CASSLLAGHYNEQFF
TRBJ2-1 TRBV10-2 TRBD2 NA TGCGCCAGCACCACTACCGGGGGGAGTAATGAGCAGTTCTTC CASTTTGGSNEQFF
TRBJ1-2 TRBV19 TRBD1 NA TGTGCCAGTACCAGGGGGGACAGGGGTTATGGCTACACCTTC CASTRGDRGYGYTF
TRBJ1-6 TRBV18 TRBD1 few TGTGCCAGCTCACCACTGCAGGACAGGGGTAATTCACCCCTCCACTTT CASSPLQDRGNSPLHF
TRBJ2-3 TRBV7-6 TRBD2 NA TGTGCCAGCAGCTTAGAACGAGGCGGGAGAAGCACAGATACGCAGTATTTT CASSLERGGRSTDTQYF
TRBJ1-5 TRBV18 NA few TGTGCCAGCTCACCGGACCGACAGAGCAATCAGCCCCAGCATTTT CASSPDRQSNQPQHF
TRBJ2-3 TRBV7-9 NA NA TGTGCCAGCAGCCCTACGTCCCTCACAGATACGCAGTATTTT CASSPTSLTDTQYF
TRBJ1-5 TRBV2 NA NA TGTGCCAGCAGAGTAAACAGAAATAGCAATCAGCCCCAGCATTTT CASRVNRNSNQPQHF
TRBJ2-1 TRBV15 NA NA TGTGCCACCAGCAGGAACAGACAGAATGAGCAGTTCTTC CATSRNRQNEQFF
TRBJ1-6 TRBV6-6 NA NA TGTGCCAGCAGTCGAGACCGGAGCTCCTATAATTCACCCCTCCACTTT CASSRDRSSYNSPLHF
TRBJ2-5 TRBV30 TRBD2 NA TGTGCCGTGGGGACTAGCGGGGGGGAGACCCAGTACTTC CAVGTSGGETQYF
TRBJ1-5 TRBV23-1 NA NA TGCGCCAGCCTTCCGACAGTTCGACCCAATCAGCCCCAGCATTTT CASLPTVRPNQPQHF